Below, one TCR beta chain is given with its context. The antigen is not known. The entry originates in a study of breast tumors, draining lymph nodes, adjacent tissues. Study-wide points: Tumor and nontumor repertoires were significantly more similar in luminal-like than in basal-like breast cancer. Tumor TCR diversity was below lymph nodes but above nontumor tissue. The lymph node origin of tumor T cells was framed as consistent with a hypothesis, not demonstrated. Findings are consistent with lymph node origin and intratumoral expansion of most tumor T cells.

TCRdb re-analysed the multiplex PCR reads in MiXCR, keeping a single row per CDR3 protein. The table lists 45,000 to 65,000 distinct CDR3 sequences, roughly 40% of them singletons. The CDR3 consists of 16 residues. The germline gives CDR1 MGHRA, CDR2 YSYEKL. V was clipped by 2 bases and J by 2 bases, with 15 bases between them. This clonotype was obtained from a female donor with breast cancer. Some clones in this sample may be carry-over from other donors' samples. What was sequenced was breast tumor tissue. V and J are TRBV4-1 and TRBJ1-1; D is unresolved. CDR3 protein: CASSQLISRFNTEAFF. In DNA, the CDR3 is TGCGCCAGCAGCCAATTAATAAGTCGGTTTAACACTGAAGCTTTCTTT.